This T cell receptor beta chain was documented in a study of vaccination effects on CD4 cells after COVID-19. Overall study: Supplemented with around 9.3 IU/ml IL-2 and roughly 9.2 ug/ml peptides, around 2 million PBMC per well were kept in culture.

The repertoire was sequenced with immunoSEQ multiplex PCR; TCRdb's copy has only in-frame clones and lacks some. The table lists 45,000 to 65,000 clones, approximately 80% of them singletons. Regarding this clone: Its antigen is unidentified.

The CDR3 covers 16 residues. V lost 6 bases and J lost 5; bases outside the gene matches: 12. CDR1 and CDR2 (germline): MNHEY, SMNVEV (reference sequence). It was after nine to ten days of culture that CD4+ T cells were isolated. All participants had two doses of either the BNT162b2 or mRNA-1273 vaccine. The sample was CD4+ T cells from PBMCs cultured without peptide, taken after COVID-19 vaccination. The receptor was isolated from a human donor who received a COVID-19 vaccine. This chain links TRBV27 with TRBJ1-4; 7 bases map to TRBD1. The CDR3 region is CASSLWSGQLNEKLFF. The CDR3 region has the DNA TGTGCCAGCAGCCTATGGTCGGGACAGTTAAATGAAAAACTGTTTTTT. The variable domain in full, with the rest retrieved from reference TRBV27 and TRBJ1-4, is EAQVTQNPRYLITVTGKKLTVTCSQNMNHEYMSWYRQDPGLGLRQIYYSMNVEVTDKGDVPEGYKVSRKEKRNFPLILESPSPNQTSLYFCASSLWSGQLNEKLFFGSGTQLSVL.